The sequence of this T cell receptor beta chain was determined in a study of Ad26.COV2.S vaccination and SARS-CoV-2 variants. Across the study: The trial was COV1001 and the donor's arm was Ad26.COV2.S. Study-wide results and limits: Reportedly, spike-specific CD8+ and CD4+ T cell responses achieved substantial breadth once vaccination had taken place.

As for this clone: Its matching antigen is unknown.

CDR1 is MNHEY and CDR2 is SVGAGI in the germline V gene. This CDR3 contains 14 residues. Trimming took 6 bases from V and 2 from J; bases not matched to a gene: 3. Sequencing was performed with immunoSEQ multiplex PCR; in TCRdb, only in-frame clones are kept and a portion is missing. The sample has about 460,000 clones; roughly nine tenths are singletons. Described treatment: around 19 received Ad26.COV2.S at low or high dose, single or two shots; about 5 received placebo; per-sample allocation not given. Collection of the samples took place on day 63 after the first injection of vaccine or placebo. An Ad26 vector that expressed Wuhan-strain SARS-CoV-2 spike constituted the vaccine.

Sequencing used peripheral blood, obtained in a trial of Ad26.COV2.S vaccine versus placebo. The chain recombines TRBV6-5 with TRBJ1-4; 7 nucleotides agree with TRBD1. The origin of this receptor is a person between 18 and 60 years old who received the Ad26.COV2.S COVID-19 vaccine or a placebo. The CDR3 nucleotides read TGTGCCAGCAGGCCGGGACAGACTAATGAAAAACTGTTTTTT. Encoded protein: CASRPGQTNEKLFF.